Listed here are 6 T cell receptor beta chains from one sample, sequenced in a study of blood T cell repertoires in COVID-19. Using immunoSEQ multiplex PCR, the repertoire was profiled, and TCRdb retains in-frame clones only, with some absent. The sample contains 50,000 to 80,000 clones, roughly 80% of which appear only once. Sequenced: peripheral blood. All receptors derive from a man in his fifties or sixties with COVID-19, enrolled during active disease.

The V and J genes are TRBV10-3 and TRBJ1-1, with 10 positions matching TRBD1. Germline V gene sequence: CDR1 ENHRY, CDR2 SYGVKD. Trimming removed 7 bases from V and 5 bases from J; junction bases left unmatched: 13. The CDR3 loop spans 16 amino acids. CDR3 nucleotides: TGTGCCATCACCCTTTCTCCGGGACAGGGGACTACTGAAGCTTTCTTT. Translating it yields CAITLSPGQGTTEAFF.

The V gene is TRBV5-1, the J gene TRBJ1-4; tentative D call: TRBD1 (6 bases). V lost 0 bases and J lost 3, with 9 bases in between. The CDR3 contains 15 residues. Germline CDR1 SGHRS, CDR2 YFSETQ. The CDR3 is CASSLEDRANEKLFF. The CDR3 nucleotides read TGCGCCAGCAGCTTGGAGGACAGAGCTAATGAAAAACTGTTTTTT.

The V and J genes are TRBV5-1 and TRBJ2-5; 9 bases align to TRBD1. CDR3 length equals 15 residues. V was clipped by 4 bases and J by 2 bases; unmatched bases: 6. In germline, CDR1 is SGHRS, CDR2 YFSETQ. The CDR3 sequence: CASSPGTGPQETQYF. The CDR3 DNA reads as TGCGCCAGCAGCCCCGGGACAGGGCCGCAAGAGACCCAGTACTTC.

V usage is TRBV9 and J usage is TRBJ2-7; TRBD1 matches 11 bases. V dropped 0 bases and J dropped 7; count of bases not matched to a gene: 6. Germline-derived CDR1 and CDR2 are SGDLS and YYNGEE. This CDR3 has 15 residues. CDR3 in DNA: TGTGCCAGCAGCGTAGCCGGGACAGGGGGTTATGAGCAGTACTTC. As protein: CASSVAGTGGYEQYF.

The chain joins TRBV9 to TRBJ2-2; 9 bases agree with TRBD2. With 4 bases clipped from V and 6 bases from J, the junction kept 10 bases outside the gene matches. The CDR3 runs to 16 residues. Germline CDR1 SGDLS, CDR2 YYNGEE. DNA of the CDR3: TGTGCCAGCAGCCCAGTGCCTAGCGGGACCGCCGGGGAGCTGTTTTTT. Protein: CASSPVPSGTAGELFF. The full variable domain, with the rest looked up from reference TRBV9 and TRBJ2-2, is DSGVTQTPKHLITATGQRVTLRCSPRSGDLSVYWYQQSLDQGLQFLIQYYNGEERAKGNILERFSAQQFPDLHSELNLSSLELGDSALYFCASSPVPSGTAGELFFGEGSRLTVL.

The chain links TRBV6-5 to TRBJ2-1; 9 bases map to TRBD1. The CDR3 sequence is 14 residues long. Germline V gene data show CDR1 as MNHEY and CDR2 as SVGAGI. The V gene end was trimmed by 5 bases and the J gene end by 6 bases; junction bases not matched to a gene: 5. The CDR3 sequence is CASSRTGEVNEQFF. The CDR3 region has the DNA TGTGCCAGCAGTCGGACAGGGGAGGTCAATGAGCAGTTCTTC.